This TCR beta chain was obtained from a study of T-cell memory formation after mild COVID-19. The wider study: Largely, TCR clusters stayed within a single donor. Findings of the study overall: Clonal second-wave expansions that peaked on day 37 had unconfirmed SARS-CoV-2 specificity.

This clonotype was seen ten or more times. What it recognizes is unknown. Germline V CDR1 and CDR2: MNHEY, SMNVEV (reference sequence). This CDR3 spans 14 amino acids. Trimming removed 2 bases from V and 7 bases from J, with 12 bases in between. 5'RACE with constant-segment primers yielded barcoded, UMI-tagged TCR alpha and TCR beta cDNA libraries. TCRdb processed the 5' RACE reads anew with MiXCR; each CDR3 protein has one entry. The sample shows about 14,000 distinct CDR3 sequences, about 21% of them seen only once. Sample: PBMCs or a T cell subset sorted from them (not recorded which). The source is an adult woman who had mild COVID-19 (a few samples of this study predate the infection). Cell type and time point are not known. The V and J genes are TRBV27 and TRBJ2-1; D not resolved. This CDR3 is CASSLTPLGNEQFF. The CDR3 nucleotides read TGTGCCAGCAGTTTAACGCCCCTAGGAAATGAGCAGTTCTTC.